Listed below are T cell receptor beta chains from one sample, sequenced in a study of blood T cells in healthy people across ages. Via MiXCR, TCRdb re-called the 5' RACE reads, giving one row per CDR3 protein. The sample includes around 900,000 distinct CDR3 sequences, roughly 50% of them seen just once. The sequencing input was blood. The receptors were gathered from a woman in her sixties or seventies in good health. The CDR3 runs from the conserved cysteine through the conserved F or W. Fields, in order: J gene, D gene, clone size, V gene, CDR3 protein, CDR3 DNA. The D gene is left open where the match is weak. The listing skips clone size in some rows; elsewhere it reads once, few, many or a size class.

j_call: TRBJ1-5
d_call: -
clone_size: -
v_call: TRBV6-2/TRBV6-3
cdr3_aa: CASSYHNQPQHF
cdr3_nt: TGTGCCAGCAGTTATCACAATCAGCCCCAGCATTTT

j_call: TRBJ2-5
d_call: -
clone_size: -
v_call: TRBV7-2
cdr3_aa: CASSTKVGETQYF
cdr3_nt: TGTGCCAGCAGTACCAAAGTGGGGGAGACCCAGTACTTC

j_call: TRBJ2-1
d_call: TRBD2
clone_size: -
v_call: TRBV7-2
cdr3_aa: CASSLTRTSVYNEQFF
cdr3_nt: TGTGCCAGCAGCTTGACTCGGACTAGCGTCTACAATGAGCAGTTCTTC

j_call: TRBJ1-2
d_call: -
clone_size: -
v_call: TRBV7-9
cdr3_aa: CASSPGVEGLNGYTF
cdr3_nt: TGTGCCAGCAGCCCCGGTGTGGAGGGGCTGAATGGCTACACCTTC

j_call: TRBJ2-7
d_call: -
clone_size: -
v_call: TRBV20-1
cdr3_aa: CSANPGGGGKYEQYF
cdr3_nt: TGCAGTGCTAACCCTGGCGGAGGGGGAAAGTACGAGCAGTACTTC

j_call: TRBJ1-5
d_call: -
clone_size: -
v_call: TRBV7-6
cdr3_aa: CASSLHLRRVLGVQPQHF
cdr3_nt: TGTGCCAGCAGCTTACACCTAAGGAGGGTGTTGGGCGTTCAGCCCCAGCATTTT

j_call: TRBJ2-1
d_call: -
clone_size: few
v_call: TRBV12-3/TRBV12-4
cdr3_aa: CASSTNYNEQFF
cdr3_nt: TGTGCCAGCAGCACGAATTACAATGAGCAGTTCTTC

j_call: TRBJ2-1
d_call: -
clone_size: -
v_call: TRBV21-1
cdr3_aa: CASSKGLAGGSYNEQFF
cdr3_nt: TGTGCCAGCAGCAAGGGACTAGCGGGGGGCTCCTACAATGAGCAGTTCTTC

j_call: TRBJ2-1
d_call: -
clone_size: -
v_call: TRBV6-2/TRBV6-3
cdr3_aa: CASSYYLAGQFF
cdr3_nt: TGTGCCAGCAGTTACTATCTCGCCGGGCAGTTCTTC

j_call: TRBJ2-5
d_call: -
clone_size: few
v_call: TRBV5-1
cdr3_aa: CASMTAPQETQYF
cdr3_nt: TGCGCCAGCATGACAGCGCCGCAAGAGACCCAGTACTTC

j_call: TRBJ2-3
d_call: -
clone_size: few
v_call: TRBV7-6
cdr3_aa: CASSLVEGIPDTQYF
cdr3_nt: TGTGCCAGCAGCTTAGTTGAGGGAATCCCAGATACGCAGTATTTT

j_call: TRBJ2-3
d_call: TRBD2
clone_size: -
v_call: TRBV7-8
cdr3_aa: CASSFGLAGTPVFNTQYF
cdr3_nt: TGTGCCAGCAGCTTCGGACTAGCGGGGACCCCCGTCTTTAACACGCAGTATTTT

j_call: TRBJ1-4
d_call: -
clone_size: -
v_call: TRBV28
cdr3_aa: CASSSQYRTGEKLFF
cdr3_nt: TGTGCCAGCAGTTCCCAATACAGGACGGGGGAAAAACTGTTTTTT

j_call: TRBJ2-3
d_call: -
clone_size: -
v_call: TRBV7-8
cdr3_aa: CASSLGEPDTQYF
cdr3_nt: TGTGCCAGCAGCTTAGGGGAGCCAGATACGCAGTATTTT

j_call: TRBJ2-3
d_call: -
clone_size: once
v_call: TRBV12-3/TRBV12-4
cdr3_aa: CASSFRGLGSADTQYF
cdr3_nt: TGTGCCAGCAGTTTTAGGGGACTTGGGTCCGCAGATACGCAGTATTTT

j_call: TRBJ2-7
d_call: TRBD1
clone_size: -
v_call: TRBV29-1
cdr3_aa: CSVEKTGIGFEQYF
cdr3_nt: TGCAGCGTTGAAAAGACAGGGATTGGCTTCGAGCAGTACTTC

j_call: TRBJ1-4
d_call: -
clone_size: -
v_call: TRBV7-9
cdr3_aa: CASSGSVNEKLFF
cdr3_nt: TGTGCCAGCAGCGGTTCGGTAAATGAAAAACTGTTTTTT

j_call: TRBJ1-5
d_call: -
clone_size: -
v_call: TRBV4-3
cdr3_aa: CASSQDYGQPQHF
cdr3_nt: TGCGCCAGCAGCCAAGATTACGGTCAGCCCCAGCATTTT

j_call: TRBJ1-1
d_call: -
clone_size: -
v_call: TRBV12-3/TRBV12-4
cdr3_aa: CASSRNGAVEAFF
cdr3_nt: TGTGCCAGCAGCAGAAACGGGGCCGTTGAAGCTTTCTTT

j_call: TRBJ2-3
d_call: -
clone_size: -
v_call: TRBV5-1
cdr3_aa: CASSREDYRDTQYF
cdr3_nt: TGCGCCAGCAGCCGCGAGGACTACAGAGATACGCAGTATTTT

j_call: TRBJ2-5
d_call: -
clone_size: few
v_call: TRBV7-9
cdr3_aa: CASSPQASETQYF
cdr3_nt: TGTGCCAGCAGCCCACAGGCTTCGGAGACCCAGTACTTC

j_call: TRBJ1-5
d_call: -
clone_size: -
v_call: TRBV18
cdr3_aa: CASSPDYGNQPQHF
cdr3_nt: TGTGCCAGCTCACCTGATTACGGCAATCAGCCCCAGCATTTT

j_call: TRBJ2-7
d_call: TRBD2
clone_size: few
v_call: TRBV7-2
cdr3_aa: CASSFGGRLYEQYF
cdr3_nt: TGTGCCAGCAGCTTCGGCGGGAGGCTCTACGAGCAGTACTTC

j_call: TRBJ1-6
d_call: -
clone_size: once
v_call: TRBV11-2
cdr3_aa: CASSYTNSPLHF
cdr3_nt: TGTGCCAGCAGCTACACTAATTCACCCCTCCACTTT

j_call: TRBJ2-5
d_call: TRBD1
clone_size: -
v_call: TRBV7-3
cdr3_aa: CASSLTGTGVETQYF
cdr3_nt: TGTGCCAGCAGCTTAACCGGGACAGGGGTGGAGACCCAGTACTTC

j_call: TRBJ2-7
d_call: TRBD2
clone_size: few
v_call: TRBV24-1
cdr3_aa: CATITSGMNYEQYF
cdr3_nt: TGTGCCACCATAACTAGCGGGATGAACTACGAGCAGTACTTC

j_call: TRBJ2-1
d_call: -
clone_size: -
v_call: TRBV7-2
cdr3_aa: CASSWDNHNEQFF
cdr3_nt: TGTGCCAGCAGCTGGGACAATCACAATGAGCAGTTCTTC

j_call: TRBJ2-7
d_call: TRBD2
clone_size: few
v_call: TRBV29-1
cdr3_aa: CSVEGYTSGRAYEQYF
cdr3_nt: TGCAGCGTTGAAGGGTATACCAGCGGGAGGGCCTACGAGCAGTACTTC

j_call: TRBJ2-4
d_call: TRBD2
clone_size: -
v_call: TRBV4-2
cdr3_aa: CASRQPGLAELAKNIQYF
cdr3_nt: TGTGCCAGCAGGCAACCGGGACTAGCGGAATTAGCCAAAAACATTCAGTACTTC

j_call: TRBJ2-7
d_call: TRBD1
clone_size: -
v_call: TRBV6-5
cdr3_aa: CASSYSGTGVYEQYF
cdr3_nt: TGTGCCAGCAGTTACTCTGGGACAGGGGTCTACGAGCAGTACTTC

j_call: TRBJ2-4
d_call: TRBD1
clone_size: -
v_call: TRBV18
cdr3_aa: CASSVEGAAPKNIQYF
cdr3_nt: TGTGCCAGCTCTGTAGAGGGGGCGGCTCCCAAAAACATTCAGTACTTC

j_call: TRBJ2-1
d_call: TRBD2
clone_size: few
v_call: TRBV20-1
cdr3_aa: CSAKKREGQSPEQFF
cdr3_nt: TGCAGTGCTAAAAAGCGGGAGGGCCAGTCTCCCGAGCAGTTCTTC

j_call: TRBJ1-2
d_call: -
clone_size: few
v_call: TRBV28
cdr3_aa: CASRVDSGYTF
cdr3_nt: TGTGCCAGCAGGGTGGACAGTGGCTACACCTTC

j_call: TRBJ2-3
d_call: -
clone_size: few
v_call: TRBV28
cdr3_aa: CASRVGTSTDTQYF
cdr3_nt: TGTGCCAGCAGGGTCGGGACTAGCACAGATACGCAGTATTTT

j_call: TRBJ2-7
d_call: TRBD1
clone_size: few
v_call: TRBV10-3
cdr3_aa: CAISESQGVSFEQYF
cdr3_nt: TGTGCCATCAGTGAGTCACAGGGGGTATCGTTCGAGCAGTACTTC

j_call: TRBJ1-2
d_call: TRBD1
clone_size: -
v_call: TRBV24-1
cdr3_aa: CATSDSTGASFEGYTF
cdr3_nt: TGTGCCACCAGTGATTCGACAGGGGCGAGTTTCGAGGGCTACACCTTC

j_call: TRBJ2-3
d_call: TRBD2
clone_size: -
v_call: TRBV7-2
cdr3_aa: CASKLVGTRADTQYF
cdr3_nt: TGTGCCAGCAAGCTAGTTGGGACTAGGGCAGATACGCAGTATTTT

j_call: TRBJ2-7
d_call: -
clone_size: few
v_call: TRBV20-1
cdr3_aa: CSARGDTVYEQYF
cdr3_nt: TGCAGTGCTAGAGGGGACACGGTCTACGAGCAGTACTTC

j_call: TRBJ2-4
d_call: TRBD2
clone_size: few
v_call: TRBV7-2
cdr3_aa: CASSLALAGDFNIQYF
cdr3_nt: TGTGCCAGCAGCTTAGCTCTAGCGGGAGACTTTAACATTCAGTACTTC

j_call: TRBJ1-5
d_call: -
clone_size: -
v_call: TRBV21-1
cdr3_aa: CASSKVRGPQHF
cdr3_nt: TGTGCCAGCAGCAAAGTGCGGGGGCCCCAGCATTTT

j_call: TRBJ1-5
d_call: -
clone_size: few
v_call: TRBV7-2
cdr3_aa: CASSLVSSNQPQHF
cdr3_nt: TGTGCCAGCAGCTTAGTCAGTAGCAATCAGCCCCAGCATTTT

j_call: TRBJ2-1
d_call: -
clone_size: -
v_call: TRBV15
cdr3_aa: CATSREYGSSYNEQFF
cdr3_nt: TGTGCCACCAGCAGAGAGTACGGGAGCTCCTACAATGAGCAGTTCTTC

j_call: TRBJ2-5
d_call: TRBD2
clone_size: -
v_call: TRBV19
cdr3_aa: CASSMAGLAGGEETQYF
cdr3_nt: TGTGCCAGTAGTATGGCCGGACTAGCGGGAGGTGAAGAGACCCAGTACTTC

j_call: TRBJ1-2
d_call: TRBD1
clone_size: once
v_call: TRBV6-5
cdr3_aa: CASRPGQGANYGYTF
cdr3_nt: TGTGCCAGCAGACCCGGACAGGGCGCCAACTATGGCTACACCTTC

j_call: TRBJ1-2
d_call: -
clone_size: once
v_call: TRBV29-1
cdr3_aa: CSVATAYGHTF
cdr3_nt: TGCAGCGTTGCCACAGCCTATGGCCACACCTTC